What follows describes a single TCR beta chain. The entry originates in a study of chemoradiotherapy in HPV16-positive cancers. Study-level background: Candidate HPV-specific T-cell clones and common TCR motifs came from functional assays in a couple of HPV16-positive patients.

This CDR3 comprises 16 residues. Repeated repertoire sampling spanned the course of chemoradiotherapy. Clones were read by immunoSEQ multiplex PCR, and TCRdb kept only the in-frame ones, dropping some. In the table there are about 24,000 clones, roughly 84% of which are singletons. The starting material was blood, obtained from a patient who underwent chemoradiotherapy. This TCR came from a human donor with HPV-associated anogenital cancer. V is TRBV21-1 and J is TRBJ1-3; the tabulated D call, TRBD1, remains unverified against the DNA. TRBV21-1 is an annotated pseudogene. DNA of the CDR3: TGTGCCAGCAGCAAGACGACAGGGGCAGGTGGAAACACCATATATTTT. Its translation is CASSKTTGAGGNTIYF.